This is a list of T cell receptor beta chains from one sample in a study of early T cells in non-severe SARS-CoV-2 infection. TCRdb reprocessed the 5' RACE reads via MiXCR and lists one record per CDR3 protein. The sample lists approximately 71,000 distinct CDR3 sequences; approximately 13% were seen once. Sequencing used whole blood, obtained at baseline. The source of these receptors is an adult who was a healthcare worker with PCR-confirmed SARS-CoV-2 infection or an uninfected control (not recorded which). Each CDR3 is given with its conserved first and last residue. A D gene is named only where the DNA matches it firmly. Expanded clones get a size class; other rows say once, few or many, or leave the size out.

j_gene: TRBJ2-7
abundance: many
d_gene: .
v_gene: TRBV11-2
CDR3aa: CASSPAYEQYF
CDR3nt: TGTGCCAGCAGCCCCGCCTACGAGCAGTACTTC

j_gene: TRBJ2-7
abundance: .
d_gene: TRBD1
v_gene: TRBV27
CDR3aa: CASSKNRGIPGEQYF
CDR3nt: TGTGCCAGCAGCAAAAACAGGGGTATCCCTGGGGAGCAGTACTTC

j_gene: TRBJ2-3
abundance: .
d_gene: .
v_gene: TRBV28
CDR3aa: CASIGGGFTDTQYF
CDR3nt: TGTGCCAGCATAGGTGGGGGCTTCACAGATACGCAGTATTTT

j_gene: TRBJ2-2
abundance: many
d_gene: .
v_gene: TRBV6-2/TRBV6-3
CDR3aa: CASSLDRNTGELFF
CDR3nt: TGTGCCAGCAGCCTCGACAGGAACACCGGGGAGCTGTTTTTT

j_gene: TRBJ1-1
abundance: .
d_gene: TRBD1
v_gene: TRBV6-5
CDR3aa: CASSFSGGEAFF
CDR3nt: TGTGCCAGCAGTTTCTCAGGGGGTGAAGCTTTCTTT

j_gene: TRBJ1-4
abundance: .
d_gene: .
v_gene: TRBV7-9
CDR3aa: CASSLDRDEEKLFF
CDR3nt: TGTGCCAGCAGCTTAGACAGGGATGAGGAAAAACTGTTTTTT

j_gene: TRBJ2-3
abundance: .
d_gene: TRBD1
v_gene: TRBV29-1
CDR3aa: CSALEGAPDTQYF
CDR3nt: TGCAGCGCCCTCGAGGGGGCACCAGATACGCAGTATTTT

j_gene: TRBJ2-3
abundance: .
d_gene: TRBD2
v_gene: TRBV7-2
CDR3aa: CASSLPLLAITANTQYF
CDR3nt: TGTGCCAGCAGCCTACCCCTACTAGCGATTACAGCTAATACGCAGTATTTT

j_gene: TRBJ2-2
abundance: few
d_gene: .
v_gene: TRBV11-2
CDR3aa: CASSLAGGLTGELFF
CDR3nt: TGTGCCAGCAGCTTAGCCGGGGGACTCACCGGGGAGCTGTTTTTT

j_gene: TRBJ2-7
abundance: .
d_gene: .
v_gene: TRBV7-2
CDR3aa: CASSLESRDPYEQYF
CDR3nt: TGTGCCAGCAGCTTAGAGAGCAGGGACCCCTACGAGCAGTACTTC

j_gene: TRBJ2-2
abundance: .
d_gene: .
v_gene: TRBV19
CDR3aa: CASQFEHGVRGGELFF
CDR3nt: TGTGCCAGCCAATTCGAACACGGAGTTAGGGGCGGGGAGCTGTTTTTT

j_gene: TRBJ2-3
abundance: few
d_gene: .
v_gene: TRBV6-2/TRBV6-3
CDR3aa: CASTNGDLTDTQYF
CDR3nt: TGTGCCAGCACCAATGGGGATCTCACAGATACGCAGTATTTT

j_gene: TRBJ2-2
abundance: .
d_gene: .
v_gene: TRBV18
CDR3aa: CASSSQVPGELFF
CDR3nt: TGTGCCAGCTCGTCTCAGGTCCCCGGGGAGCTGTTTTTT

j_gene: TRBJ2-1
abundance: many
d_gene: .
v_gene: TRBV4-1
CDR3aa: CASSQEVATPINEQFF
CDR3nt: TGCGCCAGCAGCCAAGAGGTAGCGACCCCAATCAATGAGCAGTTCTTC

j_gene: TRBJ2-1
abundance: .
d_gene: .
v_gene: TRBV29-1
CDR3aa: CSVEERNEQFF
CDR3nt: TGCAGCGTTGAAGAGAGGAATGAGCAGTTCTTC

j_gene: TRBJ2-3
abundance: .
d_gene: TRBD2
v_gene: TRBV10-1
CDR3aa: CASSPGEGATDTQYF
CDR3nt: TGCGCCAGCAGTCCCGGGGAGGGAGCCACAGATACGCAGTATTTT

j_gene: TRBJ2-7
abundance: .
d_gene: .
v_gene: TRBV7-9
CDR3aa: CASSVRDPGEQYF
CDR3nt: TGTGCCAGCAGCGTCCGGGACCCGGGCGAGCAGTACTTC

j_gene: TRBJ2-1
abundance: medium-sized
d_gene: TRBD2
v_gene: TRBV29-1
CDR3aa: CSVEDPASGGLHNEQFF
CDR3nt: TGCAGCGTTGAAGATCCGGCTAGCGGGGGGCTACACAATGAGCAGTTCTTC

j_gene: TRBJ2-1
abundance: many
d_gene: TRBD2
v_gene: TRBV5-4
CDR3aa: CASSLFETELAGGTYNEQFF
CDR3nt: TGTGCCAGCAGCTTGTTCGAAACGGAACTAGCGGGGGGGACCTACAATGAGCAGTTCTTC